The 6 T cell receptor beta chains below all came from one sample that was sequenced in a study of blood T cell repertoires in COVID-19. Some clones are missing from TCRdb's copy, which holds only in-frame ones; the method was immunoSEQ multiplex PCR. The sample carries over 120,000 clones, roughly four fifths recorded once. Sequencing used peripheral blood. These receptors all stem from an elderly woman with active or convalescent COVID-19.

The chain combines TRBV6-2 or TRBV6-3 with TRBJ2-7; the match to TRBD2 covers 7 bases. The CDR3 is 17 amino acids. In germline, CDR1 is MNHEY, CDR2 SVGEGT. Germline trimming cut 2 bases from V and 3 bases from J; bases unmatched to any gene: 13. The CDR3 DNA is TGTGCCAGCAGTTACCATGCCGTCGGCGGGGGTAACTACGAGCAGTACTTC. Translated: CASSYHAVGGGNYEQYF.

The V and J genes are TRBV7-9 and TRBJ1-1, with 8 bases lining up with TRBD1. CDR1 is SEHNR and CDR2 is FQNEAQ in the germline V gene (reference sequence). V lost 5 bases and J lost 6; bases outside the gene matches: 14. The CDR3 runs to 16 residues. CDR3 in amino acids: CASSPTDQGAGAEAFF. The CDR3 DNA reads TGTGCCAGCAGCCCCACCGATCAGGGGGCGGGGGCTGAAGCTTTCTTT.

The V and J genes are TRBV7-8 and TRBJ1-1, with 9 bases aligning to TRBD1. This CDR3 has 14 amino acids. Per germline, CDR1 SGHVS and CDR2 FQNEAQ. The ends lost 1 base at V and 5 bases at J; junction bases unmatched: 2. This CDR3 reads CASSLVQGATEAFF. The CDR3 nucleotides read TGTGCCAGCAGCTTAGTACAGGGGGCAACTGAAGCTTTCTTT.

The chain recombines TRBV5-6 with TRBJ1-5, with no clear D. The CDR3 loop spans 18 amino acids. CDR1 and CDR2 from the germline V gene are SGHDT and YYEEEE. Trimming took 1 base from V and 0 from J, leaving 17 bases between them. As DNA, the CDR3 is TGTGCCAGCAGCTTGAGACTCGCTGACCTTTATAGCAATCAGCCCCAGCATTTT. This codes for CASSLRLADLYSNQPQHF.

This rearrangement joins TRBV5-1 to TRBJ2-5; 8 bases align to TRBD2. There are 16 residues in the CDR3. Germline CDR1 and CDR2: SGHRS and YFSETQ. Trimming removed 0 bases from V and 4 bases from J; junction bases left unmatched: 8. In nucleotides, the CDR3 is TGCGCCAGCAGCTTGGGTGTGACTAGCGTTGGAGAGACCCAGTACTTC. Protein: CASSLGVTSVGETQYF.

The CDR3 nucleotides are TGTGCCAGCAGCCCCCCTTGGAGCGGGGGAAGGAACGAGCAGTACTTC. It codes for CASSPPWSGGRNEQYF. V is TRBV11-2 and J is TRBJ2-7; 8 bases fit TRBD2. Per germline, CDR1 SGHAT and CDR2 FQNNGV. The CDR3 extends over 16 amino acids. Trimming at V came to 5 bases and at J to 5 bases, leaving 14 bases not matched to a gene.